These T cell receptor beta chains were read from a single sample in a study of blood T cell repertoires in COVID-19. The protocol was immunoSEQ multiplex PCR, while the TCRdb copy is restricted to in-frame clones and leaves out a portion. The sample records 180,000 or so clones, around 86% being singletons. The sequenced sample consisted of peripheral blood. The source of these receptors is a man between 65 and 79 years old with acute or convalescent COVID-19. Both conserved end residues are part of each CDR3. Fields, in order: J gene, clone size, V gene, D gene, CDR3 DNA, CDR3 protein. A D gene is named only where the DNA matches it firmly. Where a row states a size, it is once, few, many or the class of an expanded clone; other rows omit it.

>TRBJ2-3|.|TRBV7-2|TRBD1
TGTGCCAGCAGCTGGGACAGGGGGCGGGTTACGCAGTATTTT
CASSWDRGRVTQYF
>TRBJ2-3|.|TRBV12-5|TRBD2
TGTGCTAGTGGTGCGGGGGGGGCAACAGATACGCAGTATTTT
CASGAGGATDTQYF
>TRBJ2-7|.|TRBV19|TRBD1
TGTGCCAGTAGTATGCGGCAGGGGGCACACGAGCAGTACTTC
CASSMRQGAHEQYF
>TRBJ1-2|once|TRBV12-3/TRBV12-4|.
TGTGCCAGCAATACAGGGACGAAAGGCTACACCTTC
CASNTGTKGYTF
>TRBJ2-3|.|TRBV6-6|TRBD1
TGTGCCAGCAGTTGGACAGGGGGCATAAATACGCAGTATTTT
CASSWTGGINTQYF
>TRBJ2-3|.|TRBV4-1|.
TGCGCCAGCAGTCGAACAGGTTTCAGCACAGATACGCAGTATTTT
CASSRTGFSTDTQYF
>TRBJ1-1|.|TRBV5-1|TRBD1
TGCGCCAGCAGCTTGGAGAGGGGGCTCACTGAAGCTTTCTTT
CASSLERGLTEAFF
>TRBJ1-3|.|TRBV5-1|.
TGCGCCAGCAGCTTAACAGCCGCAGGGACTGGAAACACCATATATTTT
CASSLTAAGTGNTIYF
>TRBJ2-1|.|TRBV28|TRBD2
TGTGCCAGCGGGAGGGATGAGCAGTTCTTC
CASGRDEQFF
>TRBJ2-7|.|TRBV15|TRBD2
TGTGCCACCAGCACCGGACTAGCGGAGTTCTTCACGCAGTACTTC
CATSTGLAEFFTQYF
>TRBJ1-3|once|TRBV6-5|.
TGTGCCAGCAGTCGGGACAACTCTGGAAACACCATATATTTT
CASSRDNSGNTIYF
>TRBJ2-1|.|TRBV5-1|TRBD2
TGCGCCAGCAGCCTTCCCGCGGGGGGGGACTACAATGAGCAGTTCTTC
CASSLPAGGDYNEQFF
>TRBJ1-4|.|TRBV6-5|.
TGTGCCAGCAGTCTACAGGCAACTAATGAAAAACTGTTTTTT
CASSLQATNEKLFF
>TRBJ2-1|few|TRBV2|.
TGTGCCAGCAGTGAAAGGAGACCTGCCCACTACAATGAGCAGTTCTTC
CASSERRPAHYNEQFF
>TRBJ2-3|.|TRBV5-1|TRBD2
TGCGCCAGCAGACCCTTAGCGGGGGGAACGGATACGCAGTATTTT
CASRPLAGGTDTQYF
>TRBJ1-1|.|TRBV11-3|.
TGTGCCAGCAGCTTGGGAGGGTTCATGAACACTGAAGCTTTCTTT
CASSLGGFMNTEAFF
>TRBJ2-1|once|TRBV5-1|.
TGCGCCAGCAGCTTCGGAGGGCTTGAGGAGTTCTTC
CASSFGGLEEFF
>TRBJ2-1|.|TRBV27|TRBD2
TGTGCCAGCAGTTTAGGGGGGGGGTCTTCCATCTACAATGAGCAGTTCTTC
CASSLGGGSSIYNEQFF
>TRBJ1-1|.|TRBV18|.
TGTGCCAGCTCACCACTAACAGTGCCGAACACTGAAGCTTTCTTT
CASSPLTVPNTEAFF
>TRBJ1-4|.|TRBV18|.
TGTGCCAGCTCACCCTCCCGAGATACTAATGAAAAACTGTTTTTT
CASSPSRDTNEKLFF
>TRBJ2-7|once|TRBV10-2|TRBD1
TGCGCCAGCAGTGAGTCACAGGGGGCGTATACCGAGCAGTACTTC
CASSESQGAYTEQYF
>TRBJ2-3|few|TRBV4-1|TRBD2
TGCGCCAGCAGCCAAGATCTATTCGGACTAGCGAGGGCACAGGGTACGCAGTATTTT
CASSQDLFGLARAQGTQYF